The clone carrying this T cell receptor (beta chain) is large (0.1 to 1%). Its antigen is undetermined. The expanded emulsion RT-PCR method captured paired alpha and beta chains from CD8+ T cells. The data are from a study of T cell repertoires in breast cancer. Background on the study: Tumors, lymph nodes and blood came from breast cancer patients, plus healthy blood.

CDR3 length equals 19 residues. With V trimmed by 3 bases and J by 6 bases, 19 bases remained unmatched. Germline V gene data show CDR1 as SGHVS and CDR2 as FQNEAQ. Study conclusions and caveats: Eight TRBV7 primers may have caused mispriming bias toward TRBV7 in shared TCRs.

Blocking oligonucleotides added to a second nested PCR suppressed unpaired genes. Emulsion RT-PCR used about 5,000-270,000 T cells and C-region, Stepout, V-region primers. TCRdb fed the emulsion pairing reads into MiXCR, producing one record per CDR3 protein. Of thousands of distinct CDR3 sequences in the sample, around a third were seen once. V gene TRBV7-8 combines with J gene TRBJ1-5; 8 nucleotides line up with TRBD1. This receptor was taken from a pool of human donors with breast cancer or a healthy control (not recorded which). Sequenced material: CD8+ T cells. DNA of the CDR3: TGTGCCAGCAGCTTCCGCGAAATAGGACAGGGAAGGTCTCGTCAGCCCCAGCATTTT. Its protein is CASSFREIGQGRSRQPQHF. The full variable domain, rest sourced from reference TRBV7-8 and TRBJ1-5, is GAGVSQSPRYKVAKRGQDVALRCDPISGHVSLFWYQQALGQGPEFLTYFQNEAQLDKSGLPSDRFFAERPEGSVSTLKIQRTQQEDSAVYLCASSFREIGQGRSRQPQHFGDGTRLSIL.